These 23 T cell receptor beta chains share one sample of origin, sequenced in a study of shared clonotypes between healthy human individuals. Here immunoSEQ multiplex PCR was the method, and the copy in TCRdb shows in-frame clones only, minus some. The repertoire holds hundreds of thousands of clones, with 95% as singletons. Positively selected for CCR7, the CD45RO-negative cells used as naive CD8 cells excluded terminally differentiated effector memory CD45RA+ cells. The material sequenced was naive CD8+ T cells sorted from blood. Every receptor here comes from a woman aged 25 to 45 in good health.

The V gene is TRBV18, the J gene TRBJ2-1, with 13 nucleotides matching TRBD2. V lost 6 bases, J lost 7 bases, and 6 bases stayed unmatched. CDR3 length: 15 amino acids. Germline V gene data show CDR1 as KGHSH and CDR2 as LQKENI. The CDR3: CASSRLAGGVNEQFF. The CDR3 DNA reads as TGTGCCAGCTCCCGACTAGCGGGAGGAGTTAATGAGCAGTTCTTC.

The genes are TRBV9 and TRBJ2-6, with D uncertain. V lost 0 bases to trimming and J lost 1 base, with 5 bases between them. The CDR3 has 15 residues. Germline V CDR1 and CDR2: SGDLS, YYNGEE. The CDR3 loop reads CASSVVGSGANVLTF. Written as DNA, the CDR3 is TGTGCCAGCAGCGTAGTCGGATCTGGGGCCAACGTCCTGACTTTC.

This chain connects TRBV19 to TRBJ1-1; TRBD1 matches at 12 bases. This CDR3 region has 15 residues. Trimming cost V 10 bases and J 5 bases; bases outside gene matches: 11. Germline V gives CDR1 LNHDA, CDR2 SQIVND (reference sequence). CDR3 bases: TGTGCCACAAGACCGGGACAGGGGGCTTGGACTGAAGCTTTCTTT. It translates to CATRPGQGAWTEAFF. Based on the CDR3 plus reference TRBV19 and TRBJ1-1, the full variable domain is DGGITQSPKYLFRKEGQNVTLSCEQNLNHDAMYWYRQDPGQGLRLIYYSQIVNDFQKGDIAEGYSVSREKKESFPLTVTSAQKNPTAFYLCATRPGQGAWTEAFFGQGTRLTVV.

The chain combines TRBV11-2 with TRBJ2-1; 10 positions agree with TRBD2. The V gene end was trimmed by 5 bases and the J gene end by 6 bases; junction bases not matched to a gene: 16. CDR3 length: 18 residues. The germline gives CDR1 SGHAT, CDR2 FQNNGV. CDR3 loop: CASSKTPATLAGVNEQFF. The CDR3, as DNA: TGTGCCAGCAGCAAAACCCCGGCGACCCTAGCGGGAGTCAATGAGCAGTTCTTC.

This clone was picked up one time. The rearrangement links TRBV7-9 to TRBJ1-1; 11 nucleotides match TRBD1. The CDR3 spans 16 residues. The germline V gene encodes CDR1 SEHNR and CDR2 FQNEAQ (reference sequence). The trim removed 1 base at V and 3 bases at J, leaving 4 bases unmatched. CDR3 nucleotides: TGTGCCAGCAGCTTAGACCGGGACAGGGGGTACACTGAAGCTTTCTTT. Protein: CASSLDRDRGYTEAFF.

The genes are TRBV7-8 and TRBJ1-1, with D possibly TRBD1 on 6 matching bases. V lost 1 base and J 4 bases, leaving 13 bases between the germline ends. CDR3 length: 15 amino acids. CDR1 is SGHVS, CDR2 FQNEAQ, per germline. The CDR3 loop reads CASSLEIQGGTEAFF. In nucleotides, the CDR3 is TGTGCCAGCAGCTTAGAGATACAAGGGGGCACTGAAGCTTTCTTT.

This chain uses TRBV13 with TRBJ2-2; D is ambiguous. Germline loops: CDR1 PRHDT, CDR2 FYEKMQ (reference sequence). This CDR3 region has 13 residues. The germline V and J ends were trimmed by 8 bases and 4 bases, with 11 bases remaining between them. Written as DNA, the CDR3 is TGTGCCAGCGGTCCCCCCCTCACCGGGGAGCTGTTTTTT. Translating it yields CASGPPLTGELFF.

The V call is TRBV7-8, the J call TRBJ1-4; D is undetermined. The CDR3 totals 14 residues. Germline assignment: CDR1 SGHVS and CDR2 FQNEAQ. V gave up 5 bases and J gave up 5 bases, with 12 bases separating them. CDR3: CASSPQSENEKLFF. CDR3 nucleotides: TGTGCCAGCAGCCCCCAGTCGGAGAATGAAAAACTGTTTTTT.

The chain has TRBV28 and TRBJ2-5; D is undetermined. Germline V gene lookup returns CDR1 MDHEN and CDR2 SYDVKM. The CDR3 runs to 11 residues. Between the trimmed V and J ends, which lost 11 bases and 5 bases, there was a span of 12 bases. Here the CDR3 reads CAARGGETQYF. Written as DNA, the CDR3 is TGTGCCGCCCGTGGTGGGGAGACCCAGTACTTC.

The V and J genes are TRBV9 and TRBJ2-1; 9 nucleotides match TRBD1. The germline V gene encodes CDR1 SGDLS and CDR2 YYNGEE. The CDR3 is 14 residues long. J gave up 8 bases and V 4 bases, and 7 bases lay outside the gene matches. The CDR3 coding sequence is TGTGCCAGCAGCTGGGACAGGGTGGAGGATGAGCAGTTCTTC. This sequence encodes CASSWDRVEDEQFF. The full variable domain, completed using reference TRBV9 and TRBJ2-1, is DSGVTQTPKHLITATGQRVTLRCSPRSGDLSVYWYQQSLDQGLQFLIQYYNGEERAKGNILERFSAQQFPDLHSELNLSSLELGDSALYFCASSWDRVEDEQFFGPGTRLTVL.

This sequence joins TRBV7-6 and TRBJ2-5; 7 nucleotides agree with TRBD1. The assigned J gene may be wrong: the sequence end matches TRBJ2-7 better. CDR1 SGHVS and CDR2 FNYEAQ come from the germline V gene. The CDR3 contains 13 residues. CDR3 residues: CASSMGTAYEQYF. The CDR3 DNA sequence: TGTGCCAGCAGCATGGGGACAGCCTACGAGCAGTACTTC.

The chain's CDR3 is CASSPPFGEQYF. CDR3 coding DNA: TGTGCCAGCAGCCCCCCGTTTGGCGAGCAGTACTTC. The V and J genes are TRBV7-9 and TRBJ2-7, with D uncertain. Trimming shortened V by 5 bases and J by 6 bases, and 11 bases separated the two germline ends. Germline-derived CDR1 and CDR2 are SEHNR and FQNEAQ (reference sequence). This CDR3 comprises 12 residues.

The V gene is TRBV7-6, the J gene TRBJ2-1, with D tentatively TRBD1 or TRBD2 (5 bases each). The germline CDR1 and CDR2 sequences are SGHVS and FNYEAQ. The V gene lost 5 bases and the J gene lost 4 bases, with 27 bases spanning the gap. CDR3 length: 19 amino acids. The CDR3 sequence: CASSPRGERRRTLYNEQFF. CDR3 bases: TGTGCCAGCAGCCCCCGAGGGGAGAGAAGGAGAACCCTTTACAATGAGCAGTTCTTC.

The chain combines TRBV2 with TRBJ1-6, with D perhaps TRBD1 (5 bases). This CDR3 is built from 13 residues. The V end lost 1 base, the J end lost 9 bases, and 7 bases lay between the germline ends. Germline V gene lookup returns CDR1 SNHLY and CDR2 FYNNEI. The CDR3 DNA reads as TGTGCCAGCAGTGAAGAGGGGCTTTCACCCCTCCACTTT. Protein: CASSEEGLSPLHF. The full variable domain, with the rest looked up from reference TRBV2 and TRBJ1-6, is EPEVTQTPSHQVTQMGQEVILRCVPISNHLYFYWYRQILGQKVEFLVSFYNNEISEKSEIFDDQFSVERPDGSNFTLKIRSTKLEDSAMYFCASSEEGLSPLHFGNGTRLTVT.

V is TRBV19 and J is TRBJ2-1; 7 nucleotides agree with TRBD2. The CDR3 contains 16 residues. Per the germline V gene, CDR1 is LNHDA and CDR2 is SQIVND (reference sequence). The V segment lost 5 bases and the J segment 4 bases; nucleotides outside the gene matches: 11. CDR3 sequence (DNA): TGTGCCAGTAGTGGATCTCTAGCGGACTATTACAATGAGCAGTTCTTC. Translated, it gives CASSGSLADYYNEQFF.

CDR3 protein: CASNRDNQPQHF. The CDR3 DNA follows: TGTGCCAGTAACAGGGACAATCAGCCCCAGCATTTT. V is TRBV19 and J is TRBJ1-5, with a weak D call TRBD1 (6 bases). This CDR3 is built from 12 residues. Germline V gene data show CDR1 as LNHDA and CDR2 as SQIVND (reference sequence). Trimming stripped 7 bases from V and 3 bases from J, with 7 bases between.

CDR3 coding DNA: TGCGCCAGCAGCCAAATCGATCAGCCCCAGCATTTT. Residues: CASSQIDQPQHF. The J gene is TRBJ1-5, the V gene TRBV4-1; D not resolved. Germline V lookup: CDR1 MGHRA, CDR2 YSYEKL. Trimming shortened V by 2 bases and J by 5 bases, and 4 bases separated the two germline ends. The CDR3 totals 12 residues.

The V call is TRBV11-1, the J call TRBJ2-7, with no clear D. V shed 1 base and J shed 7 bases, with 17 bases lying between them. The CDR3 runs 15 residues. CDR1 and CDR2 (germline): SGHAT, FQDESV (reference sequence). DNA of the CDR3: TGTGCCAGCAGCTTAGGACGTATTCGATCCGGAGAGCAGTACTTC. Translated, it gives CASSLGRIRSGEQYF.

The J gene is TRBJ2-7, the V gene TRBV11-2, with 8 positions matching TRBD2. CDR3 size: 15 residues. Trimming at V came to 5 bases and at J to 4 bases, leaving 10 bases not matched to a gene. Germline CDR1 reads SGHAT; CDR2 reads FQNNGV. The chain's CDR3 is CASSALPTSAYEQYF. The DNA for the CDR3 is TGTGCCAGCAGCGCCCTTCCGACTAGCGCTTACGAGCAGTACTTC.

The CDR3 reads CASSFGSGKIYPQETQYF. CDR3 sequence (DNA): TGTGCCAGCAGTTTTGGTAGCGGAAAGATCTACCCCCAAGAGACCCAGTACTTC. The rearrangement joins TRBV28 to TRBJ2-5; a possible D gene is TRBD2 (6 bases). The germline V gene has CDR1 MDHEN and CDR2 SYDVKM. Between the trimmed V and J ends, which lost 3 bases and 1 base, there was a span of 21 bases. This CDR3 is built from 18 residues.

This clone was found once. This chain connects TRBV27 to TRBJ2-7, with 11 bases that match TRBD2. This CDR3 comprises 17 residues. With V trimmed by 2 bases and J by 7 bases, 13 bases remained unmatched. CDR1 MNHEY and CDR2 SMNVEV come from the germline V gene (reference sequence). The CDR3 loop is CASSLNRGSGRAQEQYF. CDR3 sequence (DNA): TGTGCCAGCAGTTTAAATCGGGGTAGCGGGAGGGCCCAAGAGCAGTACTTC.

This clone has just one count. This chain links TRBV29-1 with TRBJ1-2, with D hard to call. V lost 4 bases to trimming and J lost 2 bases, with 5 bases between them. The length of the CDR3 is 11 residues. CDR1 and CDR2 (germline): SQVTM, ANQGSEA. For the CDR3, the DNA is TGCAGCGTTGCCGGAAACTATGGCTACACCTTC. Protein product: CSVAGNYGYTF.

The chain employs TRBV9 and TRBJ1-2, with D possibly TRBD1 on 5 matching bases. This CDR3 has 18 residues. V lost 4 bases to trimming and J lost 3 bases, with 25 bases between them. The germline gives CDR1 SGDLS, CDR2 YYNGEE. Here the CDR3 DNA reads TGTGCCAGCAGCCAACATCCGGGACTCCCTCCAAGGGACTATGGCTACACCTTC. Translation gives CASSQHPGLPPRDYGYTF.